The T cell receptor beta chain described here comes from a study of CD8+ T cells in alopecia areata. CDR1 SNHLY and CDR2 FYNNEI come from the germline V gene. The CDR3 length is 14 residues. V was clipped by 7 bases and J by 6 bases; unmatched bases: 7. Extraction and reverse transcription of RNA yielded cDNA as the sequencing template. Clones were sequenced by immunoSEQ multiplex PCR, and TCRdb holds only the in-frame ones, with some missing. The sample holds more than 95,000 clones, 55% seen once. This clone came up once. This rearrangement joins TRBV2 to TRBJ1-1; TRBD1 matches 11 bases. The sequenced material came from CD4+ T cells sorted from blood. This sequence was found in a human donor in good health. CDR3 in amino acids: CASNPGQGGSEAFF. CDR3 sequence (DNA): TGTGCCAGCAACCCGGGACAGGGGGGGTCTGAAGCTTTCTTT.